One TCR beta chain is described in this entry. The data originate from a study of T-cell memory formation after mild COVID-19. Using its own MiXCR run on the 5' RACE reads, TCRdb lists one record per CDR3 protein. In the table there are 400,000 to 450,000 distinct CDR3 sequences, about 20% of which are singletons. The sample comprised PBMCs or a T cell subset sorted from them (not recorded which). This TCR came from a man younger than 35 who had mild COVID-19 (a few samples of this study predate the infection). Cell type and time point are not known.

CDR3 sequence reads: CASTLGAQGAYEQYF. The CDR3 DNA follows: TGCGCCAGCACCCTGGGGGCACAGGGGGCCTACGAGCAGTACTTC. This chain joins TRBV5-1 and TRBJ2-7; TRBD1 matches 8 bases. The CDR3 has 15 residues. After removal of 6 bases from V and 2 bases from J, the junction contained 10 bases not matched to a gene. The germline CDR1 and CDR2 sequences are SGHRS and YFSETQ. Full variable domain (outside the CDR3, taken from reference TRBV5-1 and TRBJ2-7): KAGVTQTPRYLIKTRGQQVTLSCSPISGHRSVSWYQQTPGQGLQFLFEYFSETQRNKGNFPGRFSGRQFSNSRSEMNVSTLELGDSALYLCASTLGAQGAYEQYFGPGTRLTVT.